This T cell receptor (beta chain) was identified in a study of blood T cell repertoires in COVID-19. Across the whole study: Acute and convalescent COVID-19 samples came from the United States, Italy and Spain. In each case, the material was cDNA or gDNA derived from T cells, B-cell-depleted T cells, or PBMCs.

Per the study methods: Amplification with reference gene primers provided the estimates of nucleated cell counts. Measured with immunoSEQ multiplex PCR; TCRdb has only the in-frame clones, and not every one. The DNA gave D and trimming, while V, J and clone size come from that table. The top ten clones hold over 10% of a sample with about 49,000 clones, over 65% of them seen once. Germline V gene sequence: CDR1 MNHNY, CDR2 SVGAGI (reference sequence). The V and J ends lost 4 bases and 2 bases, in that order; junction bases with no gene match: 8. The CDR3 has 16 amino acids. The chain is built from TRBV6-6 and TRBJ1-1, with 9 bases fitting TRBD1. This receptor was taken from a human donor in a cohort sampled during active COVID-19. Sequencing used peripheral blood. The CDR3 spells CASSSSRTGANTEAFF. CDR3 nucleotides: TGTGCCAGCAGTTCGTCGAGGACAGGGGCCAACACTGAAGCTTTCTTT.